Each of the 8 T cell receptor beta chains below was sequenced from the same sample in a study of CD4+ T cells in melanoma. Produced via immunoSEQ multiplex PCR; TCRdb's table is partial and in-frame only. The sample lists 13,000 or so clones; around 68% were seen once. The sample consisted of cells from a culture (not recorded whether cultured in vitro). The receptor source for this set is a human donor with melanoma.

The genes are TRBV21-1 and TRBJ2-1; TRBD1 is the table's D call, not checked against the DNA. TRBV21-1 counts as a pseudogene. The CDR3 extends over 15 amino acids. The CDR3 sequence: CARSQGDSSYNEQFF. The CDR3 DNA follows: TGTGCCAGGTCCCAAGGGGACAGCTCCTACAATGAGCAGTTCTTC.

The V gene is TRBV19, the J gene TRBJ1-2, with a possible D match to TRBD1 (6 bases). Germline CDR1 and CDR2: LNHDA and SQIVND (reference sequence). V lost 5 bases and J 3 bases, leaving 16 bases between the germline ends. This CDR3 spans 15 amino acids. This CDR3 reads CASSSTGAAHYGYTF. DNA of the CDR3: TGTGCCAGTAGTTCGACAGGAGCCGCACACTATGGCTACACCTTC. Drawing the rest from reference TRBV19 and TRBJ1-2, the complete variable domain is DGGITQSPKYLFRKEGQNVTLSCEQNLNHDAMYWYRQDPGQGLRLIYYSQIVNDFQKGDIAEGYSVSREKKESFPLTVTSAQKNPTAFYLCASSSTGAAHYGYTFGSGTRLTVV.

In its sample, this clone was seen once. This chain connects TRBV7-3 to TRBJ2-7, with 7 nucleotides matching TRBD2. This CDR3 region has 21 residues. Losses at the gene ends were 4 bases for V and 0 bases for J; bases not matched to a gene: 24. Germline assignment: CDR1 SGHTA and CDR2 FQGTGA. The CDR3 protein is CASSSPETRGSYLPSSYEQYF. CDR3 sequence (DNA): TGTGCCAGCAGCTCCCCTGAGACGCGGGGGTCCTACCTACCGAGCTCCTACGAGCAGTACTTC.

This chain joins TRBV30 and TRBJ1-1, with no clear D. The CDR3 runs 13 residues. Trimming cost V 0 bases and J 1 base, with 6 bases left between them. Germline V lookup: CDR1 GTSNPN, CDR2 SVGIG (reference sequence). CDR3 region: CAWSVRRNTEAFF. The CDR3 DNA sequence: TGTGCCTGGAGTGTCCGACGGAACACTGAAGCTTTCTTT. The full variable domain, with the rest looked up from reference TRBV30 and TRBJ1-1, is SQTIHQWPATLVQPVGSPLSLECTVEGTSNPNLYWYRQAAGRGLQLLFYSVGIGQISSEVPQNLSASRPQDRQFILSSKKLLLSDSGFYLCAWSVRRNTEAFFGQGTRLTVV.

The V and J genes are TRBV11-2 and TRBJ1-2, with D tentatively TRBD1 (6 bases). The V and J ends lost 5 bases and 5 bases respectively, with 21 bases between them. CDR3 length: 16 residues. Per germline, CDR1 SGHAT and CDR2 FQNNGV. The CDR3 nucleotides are TGTGCCAGCAGCCCCCCGCCCGCGACAGGCAGATATGGCTACACCTTC. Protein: CASSPPPATGRYGYTF. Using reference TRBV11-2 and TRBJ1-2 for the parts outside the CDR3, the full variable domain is EAGVAQSPRYKIIEKRQSVAFWCNPISGHATLYWYQQILGQGPKLLIQFQNNGVVDDSQLPKDRFSAERLKGVDSTLKIQPAKLEDSAVYLCASSPPPATGRYGYTFGSGTRLTVV.

CDR3 sequence reads: CASSFEPPPQNGTEAFF. CDR3 bases: TGTGCCAGCAGCTTCGAGCCCCCACCCCAAAACGGCACTGAAGCTTTCTTT. The chain is built from TRBV7-2 and TRBJ1-1, with unresolved D. Germline V gene data show CDR1 as SGHTA and CDR2 as FQGNSA. CDR3 length: 17 residues. Trimming took 3 bases from V and 4 from J, leaving 21 bases between them.

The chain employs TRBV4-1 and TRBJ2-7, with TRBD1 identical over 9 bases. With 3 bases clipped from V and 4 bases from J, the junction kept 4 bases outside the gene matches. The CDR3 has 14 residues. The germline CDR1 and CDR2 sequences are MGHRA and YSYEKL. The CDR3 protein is CASSQGQGEYEQYF. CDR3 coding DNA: TGCGCCAGCAGCCAGGGACAGGGCGAATACGAGCAGTACTTC.

CDR3 sequence: CASSSWADTQYF. The CDR3 region has the DNA TGTGCCAGCAGCTCCTGGGCAGATACGCAGTATTTT. V and J are TRBV5-4 and TRBJ2-3; D not certain. The CDR3 contains 12 residues. Trimming removed 3 bases at V and 4 bases at J, with 6 bases between. Per germline, CDR1 SGHNT and CDR2 YYREEE (reference sequence).